This record concerns one T cell receptor (beta chain) sequence. V gave up 2 bases and J gave up 1 base; unmatched junction bases: 9. Germline CDR1 reads SEHNR; CDR2 reads FQNEAQ (reference sequence). The CDR3 is made up of 17 amino acids. The repertoire was sequenced with immunoSEQ multiplex PCR; TCRdb's copy has only in-frame clones and lacks some. The table shows about 92,000 clones, with 94% occurring only once. The source of the sample is a study of T cell changes during pregnancy in multiple sclerosis. The V and J genes are TRBV7-9 and TRBJ2-3, with TRBD2 matching 7 bases. Material: peripheral blood, obtained in the third trimester of pregnancy. This TCR was sampled from a female donor with multiple sclerosis, enrolled in a pregnancy study. The CDR3 coding sequence is TGTGCCAGCAGCTTATCACCTATGGGGGGGGGCACAGATACGCAGTATTTT. Protein sequence: CASSLSPMGGGTDTQYF.